These 10 T cell receptor beta chains were all obtained from the same sample, sequenced in a study of radiation and T cells in renal cell carcinoma. Profiling relied on immunoSEQ multiplex PCR, and the TCRdb table lists in-frame clones only, not all of them. The sample lists 100,000 to 150,000 clones; around 81% were seen once. Time point of the sample: blood 2 weeks post-SBRT. Treatment: 15 Gy SBRT to primary tumor, nephrectomy 4 weeks later. Sample: blood, taken from a patient whose treatment included radiotherapy and nephrectomy. Receptor source: a man aged 45-65 years with renal cell carcinoma.

This chain joins TRBV27 and TRBJ2-7, with a tentative D call TRBD2 (6 bases). Germline CDR1 reads MNHEY; CDR2 reads SMNVEV (reference sequence). V was trimmed by 5 bases and J by 3 bases, leaving 17 bases between them. The CDR3 covers 15 residues. The CDR3 sequence: CASSPGSVVFYEQYF. CDR3 bases: TGTGCCAGCAGTCCCGGGAGCGTCGTCTTCTACGAGCAGTACTTC.

The rearrangement uses TRBV7-9 and TRBJ2-1; 8 bases fit TRBD1. Per germline, CDR1 SEHNR and CDR2 FQNEAQ (reference sequence). This CDR3 region has 15 residues. The trim removed 7 bases at V and 2 bases at J, leaving 7 bases unmatched. The CDR3 bases are TGTGCCAGCATCCTTACACAGGGGGCCTACAATGAGCAGTTCTTC. Protein sequence: CASILTQGAYNEQFF.

The chain uses TRBV9 and TRBJ2-3, with TRBD2 matching over 8 bases. This CDR3 region has 18 residues. The germline V gene has CDR1 SGDLS and CDR2 YYNGEE. V was clipped by 3 bases and J by 2 bases; unmatched bases: 14. The CDR3: CASSGRGAASGDTDTQYF. As DNA, the CDR3 is TGTGCCAGCAGCGGGCGGGGGGCCGCCAGTGGGGACACAGATACGCAGTATTTT.

The chain combines TRBV27 with TRBJ2-2, with TRBD1 matching over 9 bases. There are 13 residues in the CDR3. The trim removed 6 bases at V and 7 bases at J, leaving 3 bases unmatched. The germline V gene has CDR1 MNHEY and CDR2 SMNVEV (reference sequence). The CDR3 region has the DNA TGTGCCAGCAGACAGGGGGCGGGCGGGGAGCTGTTTTTT. Protein: CASRQGAGGELFF.

This chain links TRBV9 with TRBJ1-4; D is perhaps TRBD1 (6 bases). V shed 3 bases and J shed 5 bases, with 11 bases lying between them. Germline V lookup: CDR1 SGDLS, CDR2 YYNGEE. The CDR3 runs to 14 residues. The CDR3 DNA sequence: TGTGCCAGCAGCGAGGACAGCCGAAATGAAAAACTGTTTTTT. It codes for CASSEDSRNEKLFF.

The chain employs TRBV18 and TRBJ2-2; 10 bases map to TRBD2. Germline trimming cut 1 base from V and 2 bases from J; bases unmatched to any gene: 4. Looked up from germline, CDR1 is KGHSH and CDR2 is LQKENI. This CDR3 spans 17 amino acids. Here the CDR3 reads CASSPQLAGINTGELFF. The DNA for the CDR3 is TGTGCCAGCTCACCACAACTAGCGGGGATTAACACCGGGGAGCTGTTTTTT.

The genes are TRBV6-6 and TRBJ2-1; D is ambiguous. The CDR3 has 14 amino acids. Germline-derived CDR1 and CDR2 are MNHNY and SVGAGI (reference sequence). Between the trimmed V and J ends, which lost 2 bases and 5 bases, there was a span of 10 bases. This CDR3 reads CASSYGDFNNEQFF. The DNA of the CDR3 is TGTGCCAGCAGTTACGGGGATTTTAACAATGAGCAGTTCTTC.

The rearrangement uses TRBV5-4 and TRBJ2-4, with 10 bases fitting TRBD1. With 4 bases clipped from V and 7 bases from J, the junction kept 8 bases outside the gene matches. The CDR3 consists of 15 residues. CDR1 SGHNT and CDR2 YYREEE come from the germline V gene (reference sequence). The CDR3 loop reads CASSPGTGVSNIQYF. Here the CDR3 DNA reads TGTGCCAGCAGCCCCGGGACAGGGGTTTCGAACATTCAGTACTTC.

The rearrangement uses TRBV7-2 and TRBJ2-1; 8 nucleotides match TRBD2. The length of the CDR3 is 17 residues. Trimming cost V 5 bases and J 4 bases; bases outside gene matches: 13. CDR1 and CDR2 (germline): SGHTA, FQGNSA. The CDR3 DNA reads as TGTGCCAGCAGCCCCCTTGTCGGAGCGGGGGTTTACAATGAGCAGTTCTTC. It is translated as CASSPLVGAGVYNEQFF.

The rearrangement joins TRBV18 to TRBJ1-4; D is ambiguous. CDR3 length equals 14 residues. Germline CDR1 is KGHSH and CDR2 is LQKENI. V gave up 6 bases and J gave up 0 bases, with 8 bases separating them. In DNA, the CDR3 is TGTGCCAGCTCCCCGACGGCAACTAATGAAAAACTGTTTTTT. Residues: CASSPTATNEKLFF.